The T cell receptor beta chain described here comes from a study of T cell repertoires in cytomegalovirus infection (dated by TCRdb to between 2019 and 2020). Regarding the complete study: Recently identified HLA-C-restricted CMV epitopes, whose presentation resists viral immunomodulation, were targeted by peptide stimulations together with well-studied HLA-B-restricted epitopes. Donor HLA type was relevant to the analysis, because carriage of CMV infection together with the matching HLA type was indicated by public TCR beta signatures.

V has 0 bases trimmed and J has 5 bases trimmed; junction bases matching no gene number 8. For CDR1 and CDR2, the germline V gene (reference sequence) lists MNHNY and SVGAGI. CDR3 length: 16 amino acids, cysteine to phenylalanine. The DNA shown is the 48-base CDR3, in frame from base 1. Remarks on this clonotype: What this receptor recognizes is not known. No clone much larger than this one lies a single base away; base qualities are absent.

This specimen's treatment or condition label, per the study, means: in vitro stimulation with specific CMV peptide epitopes to enrich CMV-specific T cells. These reads were obtained on an Illumina HiSeq 1500. TCRdb reprocessed the public reads (quality trimming at Q25 with fastp, clone calling with MiXCR) and kept in-frame beta chains. Entries are consolidated by CDR3 protein sequence, retaining the most common genes and DNA. The sample includes about 340,000 distinct CDR3 sequences, with approximately 32% observed a single time. 20% of the sample belongs to the ten largest clones. Broad study findings and their caveats: The ex vivo response was dominated by HLA-C-restricted CMV-specific TCR beta clonotypes, which also provided the single most frequent clonotype in two of eight donors. In both this cohort and an independent cohort of under 450 donors, the cumulative frequency of public TCR beta family members distinguished carriers of CMV infection plus the relevant HLA type.

The clonotype was recovered from a human donor in good health (CMV status not recorded). Some clones in this sample may be carry-over from other donors' samples. The sample here was cultured PBMCs, taken from culture after CMV antigen stimulation. The sequence is built from TRBV6-6 and TRBJ1-1; 8 central nucleotides agree with TRBD1. The CDR3 region: CASSYSGGQGATEAFF. The DNA reads TGTGCCAGCAGTTACTCAGGGGGGCAGGGGGCGACTGAAGCTTTCTTT.